These T cell receptor beta chains were read from a single sample in a study of blood T cell repertoires in COVID-19. Profiling relied on immunoSEQ multiplex PCR, and the TCRdb table lists in-frame clones only, not all of them. The table has roughly 150,000 clones, approximately 85% seen once. Sequencing was performed on peripheral blood. These TCRs come from a woman in her forties or fifties with COVID-19, enrolled during active disease. Each CDR3 is given with its conserved first and last residue. D genes are given only for firm matches. Rows give clone size only sometimes, using once, few, many, or a class for an expanded clone.

TRBD2 | TRBJ2-3 | few | TRBV7-6 | TGTGCCAGCAGCCCCCTCGCGGTAGCGGGGATCACAGATACGCAGTATTTT | CASSPLAVAGITDTQYF
NA | TRBJ2-3 | NA | TRBV3-1/TRBV3-2 | TGTGCCAGCAGCCAAGCGGGGGGCCTTAGCACAGATACGCAGTATTTT | CASSQAGGLSTDTQYF
NA | TRBJ2-3 | NA | TRBV10-1 | TGCGCCAGCAGCGACAGGAACACAGATACGCAGTATTTT | CASSDRNTDTQYF
TRBD2 | TRBJ2-7 | NA | TRBV11-3 | TGTGCCAGCAGCTTAGTATCAGGACTAGCGGGGTTGGTCTACGAGCAGTACTTC | CASSLVSGLAGLVYEQYF
NA | TRBJ1-4 | NA | TRBV6-6 | TGTGCCAGCAGCCCAGGGAATGAAAAACTGTTTTTT | CASSPGNEKLFF
TRBD1 | TRBJ2-7 | NA | TRBV18 | TGTGCCAGCTCATTCGACAGGGACGAGCAGTACTTC | CASSFDRDEQYF
NA | TRBJ1-5 | NA | TRBV6-2/TRBV6-3 | TGTGCCAGCAGTTCCCTTAGCAATCAGCCCCAGCATTTT | CASSSLSNQPQHF
TRBD1 | TRBJ2-1 | NA | TRBV7-2 | TGTGCCAGCAGCACCGGACAGGGTCGCACCTACAATGAGCAGTTCTTC | CASSTGQGRTYNEQFF
TRBD1 | TRBJ1-1 | NA | TRBV7-9 | TGTGCCAGCAGCTCTCAGGGGGCCACTGAAGCTTTCTTT | CASSSQGATEAFF
TRBD2 | TRBJ2-1 | NA | TRBV5-3 | TGTGCCAGAAGGAAGGCGGGGGGATCAAATGAGCAGTTCTTC | CARRKAGGSNEQFF
NA | TRBJ1-5 | NA | TRBV18 | TGTGCCAGCTCACCACGTCCGGGAGATAGCAATCAGCCCCAGCATTTT | CASSPRPGDSNQPQHF
NA | TRBJ2-1 | NA | TRBV5-5 | TGTGCCAGCAGCTGGACAGCAAACAATGAGCAGTTCTTC | CASSWTANNEQFF
TRBD1 | TRBJ1-3 | NA | TRBV29-1 | TGCAGCGTTGGACTACCCGGGGGACAGACTGGAAACACCATATATTTT | CSVGLPGGQTGNTIYF
TRBD1 | TRBJ1-1 | once | TRBV10-2 | TGCGCCAGCAAACCGGGACAGGGTCGTCGGACTGAAGCTTTCTTT | CASKPGQGRRTEAFF
NA | TRBJ1-6 | NA | TRBV6-5 | TGTGCCAGCAGACCACAGAGCTCCTATAATTCACCCCTCCACTTT | CASRPQSSYNSPLHF
TRBD2 | TRBJ2-1 | NA | TRBV6-5 | TGTGCCAGCAGTTACTCCTCAGCGGGGGGGGACAATGAGCAGTTCTTC | CASSYSSAGGDNEQFF
TRBD1 | TRBJ1-1 | NA | TRBV10-3 | TGTGCCAGCAATTACCGGGACAGCCACACTGAAGCTTTCTTT | CASNYRDSHTEAFF
TRBD1 | TRBJ1-1 | NA | TRBV2 | TGTGCCCGGACAGGGGGCAGTGCTGAAGCTTTCTTT | CARTGGSAEAFF
NA | TRBJ2-2 | NA | TRBV5-4 | TGTGCCAGCAGCACCCGCTATCTAGGCGGATATACCGGGGAGCTGTTTTTT | CASSTRYLGGYTGELFF
NA | TRBJ1-5 | NA | TRBV15 | TGTGCCACCGCGGGGGGGAGCAATCAGCCCCAGCATTTT | CATAGGSNQPQHF
NA | TRBJ1-1 | NA | TRBV25-1 | TGTGCCAGCAGTGAATCAGGAAATGGTTTCTTT | CASSESGNGFF
TRBD1 | TRBJ2-5 | NA | TRBV7-7 | TGTGCTAGCAGCGCGACAGGGGGAGAGACCCAGTACTTC | CASSATGGETQYF
NA | TRBJ2-7 | NA | TRBV5-7 | TGTGCCAGCAGCTTGGCTCTCGAGCAGTACTTC | CASSLALEQYF
NA | TRBJ2-3 | once | TRBV9 | TGTGCCAGCAGCGTAGGGGCCAACCCTAGCACAGATACGCAGTATTTT | CASSVGANPSTDTQYF
TRBD1 | TRBJ1-5 | NA | TRBV12-3/TRBV12-4 | TGTGCCAGCAGCATTGACAGGGATCAGCCCCAGCATTTT | CASSIDRDQPQHF
NA | TRBJ1-1 | NA | TRBV19 | TGTGCCAGTAGTGTCCGCGACATGAACACTGAAGCTTTCTTT | CASSVRDMNTEAFF
NA | TRBJ2-6 | NA | TRBV5-6 | TGTGCCAGCAGCTGGCTGGCCCCCTCTGGGGCCAACGTCCTGACTTTC | CASSWLAPSGANVLTF
TRBD2 | TRBJ2-1 | NA | TRBV4-1 | TGCGCCAGCAGCCAAGAGACTAGCGGGGGCTCCTACAATGAGCAGTTCTTC | CASSQETSGGSYNEQFF
NA | TRBJ1-4 | NA | TRBV30 | TGTGCCTGGGGTCCAACCCGGGGGAGAGTTAATGAAAAACTGTTTTTT | CAWGPTRGRVNEKLFF
TRBD1 | TRBJ1-1 | NA | TRBV28 | TGTGCCAGCGACAGGGGGCGGACTGAAGCTTTCTTT | CASDRGRTEAFF
NA | TRBJ2-7 | NA | TRBV11-3 | TGTGCCAGCAGCTTACTGACAGGTGGCTCCTACGAGCAGTACTTC | CASSLLTGGSYEQYF
TRBD1 | TRBJ2-5 | NA | TRBV9 | TGTGCCAGCAGCGTAGCGACAGGGGAGACCCAGTACTTC | CASSVATGETQYF
NA | TRBJ1-1 | NA | TRBV11-2 | TGTGCCAGCAGTAATACAGGGAACACTGAAGCTTTCTTT | CASSNTGNTEAFF
TRBD1 | TRBJ2-7 | NA | TRBV7-8 | TGTGCCAGCAGCACCGGACAGGGAATAAGCGACGAGCAGTACTTC | CASSTGQGISDEQYF
TRBD2 | TRBJ2-3 | NA | TRBV3-1/TRBV3-2 | TGTGCCAGCAGCCAACCTAAGACTAGCGGGGAAACAGATACGCAGTATTTT | CASSQPKTSGETDTQYF
NA | TRBJ2-7 | NA | TRBV5-3 | TGTGCCAGAAGCTTAAAACCGGACAGCGAGCAGTACTTC | CARSLKPDSEQYF
NA | TRBJ1-1 | NA | TRBV27 | TGTGCCAGCAGTTTATCCCCGGGACAATTCACTGAAGCTTTCTTT | CASSLSPGQFTEAFF
TRBD1 | TRBJ1-3 | NA | TRBV4-1 | TGCGCCAGCAGCCCCCCCGGGAACAGGGGTGGTGGAAACACCATATATTTT | CASSPPGNRGGGNTIYF
NA | TRBJ1-4 | NA | TRBV5-1 | TGCGCCAGCGCAAGTTCAGGGGCGGCTAATGAAAAACTGTTTTTT | CASASSGAANEKLFF
TRBD1 | TRBJ2-5 | NA | TRBV5-1 | TGCGCCAGCAGCTTGGGCCCAGGGGGCGAGACCCAGTACTTC | CASSLGPGGETQYF
TRBD1 | TRBJ2-1 | once | TRBV24-1 | TGTGCCACCAGTGATTTGAACAGGGGGCGGCCGTCACCCGACAATGAGCAGTTCTTC | CATSDLNRGRPSPDNEQFF
TRBD1 | TRBJ1-6 | NA | TRBV4-1 | TGCGCCAGCAGCGAAGGGACAGGGGGCGGGAATTCACCCCTCCACTTT | CASSEGTGGGNSPLHF
NA | TRBJ2-5 | NA | TRBV5-4 | TGTGCCAGCAGCTTAAGTTCGATGAGGGAGACCCAGTACTTC | CASSLSSMRETQYF
NA | TRBJ1-2 | NA | TRBV5-1 | TGCGCCAGCAGCTTGAGCCAGGGAGGCTATGGCTACACCTTC | CASSLSQGGYGYTF
TRBD2 | TRBJ2-7 | NA | TRBV5-1 | TGCGCCAGCAGCTTGACTAGCGGGGGAACACCCTACGAGCAGTACTTC | CASSLTSGGTPYEQYF
NA | TRBJ1-2 | NA | TRBV2 | TGTGCCAGCTCCCCACAGGGTCATGGCTACACCTTC | CASSPQGHGYTF